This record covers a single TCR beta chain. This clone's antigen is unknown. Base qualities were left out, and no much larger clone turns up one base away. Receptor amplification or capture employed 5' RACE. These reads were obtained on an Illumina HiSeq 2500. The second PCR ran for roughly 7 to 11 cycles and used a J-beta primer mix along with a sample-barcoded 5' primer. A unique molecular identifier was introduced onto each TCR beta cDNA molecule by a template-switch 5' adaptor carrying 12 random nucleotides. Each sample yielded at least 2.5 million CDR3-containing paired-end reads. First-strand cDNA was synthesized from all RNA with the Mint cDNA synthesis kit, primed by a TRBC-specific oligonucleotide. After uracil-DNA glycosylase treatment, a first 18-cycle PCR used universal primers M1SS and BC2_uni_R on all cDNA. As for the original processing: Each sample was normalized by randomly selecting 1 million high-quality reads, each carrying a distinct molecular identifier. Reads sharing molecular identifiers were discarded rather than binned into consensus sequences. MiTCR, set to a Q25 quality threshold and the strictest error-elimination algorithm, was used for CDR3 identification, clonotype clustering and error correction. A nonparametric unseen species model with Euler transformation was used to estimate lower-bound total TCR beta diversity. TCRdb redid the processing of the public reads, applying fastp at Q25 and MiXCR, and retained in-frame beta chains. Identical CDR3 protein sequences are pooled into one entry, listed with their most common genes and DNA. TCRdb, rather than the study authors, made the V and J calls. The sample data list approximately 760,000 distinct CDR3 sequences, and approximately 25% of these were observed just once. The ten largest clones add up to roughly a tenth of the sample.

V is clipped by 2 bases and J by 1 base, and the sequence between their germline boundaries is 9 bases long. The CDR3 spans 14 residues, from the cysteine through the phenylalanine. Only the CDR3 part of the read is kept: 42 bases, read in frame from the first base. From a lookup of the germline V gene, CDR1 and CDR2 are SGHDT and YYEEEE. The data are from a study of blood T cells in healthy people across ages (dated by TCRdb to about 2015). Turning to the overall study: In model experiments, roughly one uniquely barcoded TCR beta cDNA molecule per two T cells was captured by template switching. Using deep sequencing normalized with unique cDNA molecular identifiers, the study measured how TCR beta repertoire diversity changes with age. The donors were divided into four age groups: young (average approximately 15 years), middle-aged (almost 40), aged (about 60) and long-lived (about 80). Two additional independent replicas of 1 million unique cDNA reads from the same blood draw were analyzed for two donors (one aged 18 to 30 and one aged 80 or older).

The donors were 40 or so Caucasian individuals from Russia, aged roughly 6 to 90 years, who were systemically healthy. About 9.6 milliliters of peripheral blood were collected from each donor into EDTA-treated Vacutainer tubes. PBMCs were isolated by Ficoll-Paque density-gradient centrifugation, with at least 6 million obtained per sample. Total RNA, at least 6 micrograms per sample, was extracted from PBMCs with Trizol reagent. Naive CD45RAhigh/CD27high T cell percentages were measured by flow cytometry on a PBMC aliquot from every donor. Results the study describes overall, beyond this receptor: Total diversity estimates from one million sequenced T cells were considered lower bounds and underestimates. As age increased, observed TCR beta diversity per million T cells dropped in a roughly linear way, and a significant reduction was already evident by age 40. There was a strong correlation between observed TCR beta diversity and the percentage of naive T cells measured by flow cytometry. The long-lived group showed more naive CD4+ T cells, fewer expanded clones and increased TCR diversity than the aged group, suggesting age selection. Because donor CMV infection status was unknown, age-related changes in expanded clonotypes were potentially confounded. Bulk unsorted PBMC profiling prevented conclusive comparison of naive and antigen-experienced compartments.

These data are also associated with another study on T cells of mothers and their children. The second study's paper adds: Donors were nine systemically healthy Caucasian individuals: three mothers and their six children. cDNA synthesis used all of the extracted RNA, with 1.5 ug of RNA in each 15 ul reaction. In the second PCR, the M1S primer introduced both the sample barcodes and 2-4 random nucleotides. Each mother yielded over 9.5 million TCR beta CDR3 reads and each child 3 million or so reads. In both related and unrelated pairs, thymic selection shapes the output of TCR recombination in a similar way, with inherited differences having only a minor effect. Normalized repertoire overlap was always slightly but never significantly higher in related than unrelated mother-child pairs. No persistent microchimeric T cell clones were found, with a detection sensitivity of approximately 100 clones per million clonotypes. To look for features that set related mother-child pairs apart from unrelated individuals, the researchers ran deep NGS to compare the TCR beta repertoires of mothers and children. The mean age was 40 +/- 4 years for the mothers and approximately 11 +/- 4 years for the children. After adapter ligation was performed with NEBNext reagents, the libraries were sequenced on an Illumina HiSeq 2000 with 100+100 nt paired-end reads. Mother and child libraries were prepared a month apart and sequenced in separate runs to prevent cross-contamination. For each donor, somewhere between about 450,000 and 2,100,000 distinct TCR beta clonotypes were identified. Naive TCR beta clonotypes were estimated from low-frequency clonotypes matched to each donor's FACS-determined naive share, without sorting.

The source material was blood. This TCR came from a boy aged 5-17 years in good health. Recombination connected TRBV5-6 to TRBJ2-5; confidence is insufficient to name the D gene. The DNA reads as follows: TGTGCCAGCAGCTTTCCAGACATCCAAGAGACCCAGTACTTC. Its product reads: CASSFPDIQETQYF.